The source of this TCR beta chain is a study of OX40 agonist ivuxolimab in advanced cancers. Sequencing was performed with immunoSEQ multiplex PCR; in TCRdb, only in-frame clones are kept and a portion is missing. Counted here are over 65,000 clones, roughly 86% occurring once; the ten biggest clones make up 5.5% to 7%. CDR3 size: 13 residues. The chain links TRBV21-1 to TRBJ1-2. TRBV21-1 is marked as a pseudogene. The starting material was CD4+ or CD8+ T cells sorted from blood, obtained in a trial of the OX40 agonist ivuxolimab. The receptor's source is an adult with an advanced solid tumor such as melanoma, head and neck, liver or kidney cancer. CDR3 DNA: TGTGCCAGCGGAGACTGCTTCTTCTATGGCTACACCTTC. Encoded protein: CASGDCFFYGYTF.